Listed below are T cell receptor beta chains from one sample, sequenced in a study of T cell responses to AZD1222 COVID-19 vaccine. The data were produced by immunoSEQ multiplex PCR, yet TCRdb's version contains in-frame clones alone and is incomplete. The sample has 250,000 to 300,000 clones, 94% seen once. The sample consisted of peripheral blood, taken 28 days after the second AZD1222 dose. Receptors originate from an adult who received the AZD1222 COVID-19 vaccine. CDR3s include the opening cysteine and the closing phenylalanine or tryptophan. The D gene is left open where the match is weak. The size field is filled for only some rows; it gives once, few, many or a size class.

J,D,V,size,DNA,CDR3
TRBJ1-4,TRBD1,TRBV6-5,-,TGTGCCAGCAGTTCCTGGGACAGGGGGTATGAAAAACTGTTTTTT,CASSSWDRGYEKLFF
TRBJ1-3,-,TRBV11-1,-,TGTGCCAGCAGCTTTGCCTCCCCGGCGTCTGGAAACACCATATATTTT,CASSFASPASGNTIYF
TRBJ2-5,TRBD2,TRBV18,-,TGTGCCAGCTCATCCAGGCTAGCGGGAGGGAAAGAGACCCAGTACTTC,CASSSRLAGGKETQYF
TRBJ2-7,-,TRBV28,-,TGTGCCAGCAGTACGACAGGATACGAGCAGTACTTC,CASSTTGYEQYF
TRBJ1-1,-,TRBV6-1,-,TGTGCCAGCAGTGATTTGGAGTGGATGAACACTGAAGCTTTCTTT,CASSDLEWMNTEAFF
TRBJ1-5,-,TRBV24-1,-,TGTGCCACCAGTGATGACCTCGAGCCCCAGCATTTT,CATSDDLEPQHF
TRBJ2-2,TRBD1,TRBV5-4,-,TGTGCCAGCAGCTCGGGACAGTCCTACACCGGGGAGCTGTTTTTT,CASSSGQSYTGELFF
TRBJ1-4,-,TRBV4-2,once,TGTGCCAGCAGCCACACTTCTACAGGGAACGAAAAACTGTTTTTT,CASSHTSTGNEKLFF
TRBJ2-7,TRBD2,TRBV4-2,-,TGTGCCAGCAGCCCGTGGACTAGCGGGGGGTCCTACGAGCAGTACTTC,CASSPWTSGGSYEQYF
TRBJ1-4,TRBD1,TRBV30,-,TGTGCCTGGGAATCCCACCGGGACAGGATTAATGAAAAACTGTTTTTT,CAWESHRDRINEKLFF
TRBJ2-2,TRBD2,TRBV5-5,-,TGTGCCAGCAGTACCGGGACTAGCGCTTACACCGGGGAGCTGTTTTTT,CASSTGTSAYTGELFF
TRBJ1-2,-,TRBV30,-,TGTGCCTGGAGTGTGGAAGCAAACTATGGCTACACCTTC,CAWSVEANYGYTF
TRBJ1-3,-,TRBV19,-,TGTGCCAGTAGTCCAGACAGGAACTCTGGAAACACCATATATTTT,CASSPDRNSGNTIYF
TRBJ1-1,-,TRBV27,-,TGTGCCAGCAGCCCAACGGCGGTCACTGAAGCTTTCTTT,CASSPTAVTEAFF
TRBJ1-4,-,TRBV9,few,TGTGCCAGCAGCGCCCCGGGGAGGGAAAAACTGTTTTTT,CASSAPGREKLFF
TRBJ2-5,-,TRBV7-8,-,TGTGCCAGCAGCCGAGGGGGGTCAGAGACCCAGTACTTC,CASSRGGSETQYF
TRBJ1-1,TRBD1,TRBV5-1,-,TGCGCCAGCAGCCCCGACACAGGGGAGACTGAAGCTTTCTTT,CASSPDTGETEAFF
TRBJ2-1,-,TRBV5-1,few,TGCGCCAGCAGCCCCGGCGGGGCGGGTAACTACAATGAGCAGTTCTTC,CASSPGGAGNYNEQFF
TRBJ1-5,-,TRBV19,-,TGTGCCACCTCCTCACTCGACGAGTGGTGGCCCCAGCATTTT,CATSSLDEWWPQHF
TRBJ2-7,TRBD1,TRBV5-1,once,TGCGCCAGCAGCCCCGGACAGGGGGGGTACGAGCAGTACTTC,CASSPGQGGYEQYF
TRBJ1-4,TRBD1,TRBV28,-,TGTGCCAGCAGTTTACCCACAGGGGGGGGCGAAGAAAAACTGTTTTTT,CASSLPTGGGEEKLFF
TRBJ2-1,TRBD1,TRBV2,-,TGTGCCAGCAGTCGGGGGACAGGGGGCACCTACAATGAGCAGTTCTTC,CASSRGTGGTYNEQFF
TRBJ1-1,-,TRBV19,-,TGTGCCAGTAGTAACCGGGGCAGTGAAGCTTTCTTT,CASSNRGSEAFF
TRBJ1-4,-,TRBV7-9,-,TGTGCCAGCAGTTCGACAGCGGCTAATGAAAAACTGTTTTTT,CASSSTAANEKLFF
TRBJ2-5,-,TRBV12-3/TRBV12-4,-,TGTGCCAGCAGTTTACAAGAGACCCAGTACTTC,CASSLQETQYF
TRBJ1-2,-,TRBV23-1,-,TGCGCCAGCATCCGCCTAGGAAATGGCTACACCTTC,CASIRLGNGYTF
TRBJ2-7,-,TRBV7-9,-,TGTGCCAGCAGCTCTAAAAAAGGCCCCCCTATCTTC,CASSSKKGPPIF
TRBJ1-2,-,TRBV19,-,TGTGCCAGTAGGACCGGGGGGATCGGTGGCTACACCTTC,CASRTGGIGGYTF
TRBJ1-2,-,TRBV7-8,-,TGTGCCAGCAGCCCCGGACGGAGCTATGGCTACACCTTC,CASSPGRSYGYTF
TRBJ1-2,-,TRBV6-5,-,TGTGCCAGCTCCTCGCGGCGGGTTGCCTATGGCTACACCTTC,CASSSRRVAYGYTF
TRBJ1-5,-,TRBV7-9,-,TGTGCCAGCAGCTTAGGGGGGGAGGGCAATCAGCCCCAGCATTTT,CASSLGGEGNQPQHF
TRBJ1-1,-,TRBV3-1/TRBV3-2,-,TGTGCCAGCAGCCAAGTAGACGTGAACACTGAAGCTTTCTTT,CASSQVDVNTEAFF
TRBJ2-1,-,TRBV3-1/TRBV3-2,-,TGTGCCAGCAGTGCCCGGGCTAATGAGCAGTTCTTC,CASSARANEQFF
TRBJ1-5,-,TRBV4-1,-,TGCGCCAGCAGCCAAGGGTGGCAGGGTGGCCAGCCCCAGCATTTT,CASSQGWQGGQPQHF
TRBJ1-1,-,TRBV5-6,-,TGTGCCAGCAGCTCTGACAGTTCATGGGATGAAGCTTTCTTT,CASSSDSSWDEAFF
TRBJ2-7,-,TRBV6-5,-,TGTGCCAGCAGGCTCGGGACGCCCTACGAGCAGTACTTC,CASRLGTPYEQYF
TRBJ1-4,-,TRBV9,-,TGTGCCAGCAGCGTAGCTGGGGATGAAAAACTGTTTTTT,CASSVAGDEKLFF
TRBJ1-6,-,TRBV21-1,-,TGTGCCAGCAGAACGGGGCAGGGGGCGCAGAACAATTCACCCCTCCACTTT,CASRTGQGAQNNSPLHF
TRBJ1-2,-,TRBV20-1,-,TGCAGTGCTAGTGTTTCGCCCTATGGCTACACCTTC,CSASVSPYGYTF
TRBJ2-7,TRBD1,TRBV2,-,TGTGCCAGCAGTGGTAACAGGGGATACGAGCAGTACTTC,CASSGNRGYEQYF